These 23 T cell receptor beta chains originate from one sample sequenced in a study of T cells in Graves' hyperthyroidism and ophthalmopathy. What was amplified from RNA transcripts were TCR beta CDR3 regions. RT-PCR in the first round (using the HTBI primer set) targeted the TCR CDR3. In TCRdb, the multiplex PCR reads were re-called with MiXCR into one record per CDR3 protein. The sample carries approximately 600,000 distinct CDR3 sequences, 11% to 15% recorded once. Sequencing was done on a sample of blood. The receptors were gathered from a young woman with Graves' ophthalmopathy.

This clonotype was detected only a few times. This chain connects TRBV5-6 to TRBJ1-2, with D perhaps TRBD1 (5 bases). Trimming pared 4 bases from V and 6 bases from J, leaving 19 bases between. This CDR3 spans 15 amino acids. Germline loops: CDR1 SGHDT, CDR2 YYEEEE. CDR3 coding DNA: TGTGCCAGCAGCCCCGTAACTAGGGGAGCCGATGGCTACACCTTC. This codes for CASSPVTRGADGYTF.

This clonotype was counted only a few times. V usage is TRBV18 and J usage is TRBJ2-1; 7 positions agree with TRBD1. The CDR3 length is 15 residues. Germline V gene data show CDR1 as KGHSH and CDR2 as LQKENI. V shed 3 bases and J 6 bases; nucleotides not matched to a gene: 8. The CDR3 coding sequence is TGTGCCAGCTCACCCGGATGGGACAGAACCAATGAGCAGTTCTTC. It specifies CASSPGWDRTNEQFF.

This clonotype was counted between two and nine times. The chain has TRBV12-3 or TRBV12-4 and TRBJ2-5, with D perhaps given as TRBD1 or TRBD2 (5 bases each). CDR3 length equals 17 residues. Trimming removed 2 bases from V and 3 bases from J, with 19 bases in between. This CDR3 reads CASSLSLDRDGKETQYF. CDR3 bases: TGTGCCAGCAGTTTATCCCTCGACCGGGACGGAAAAGAGACCCAGTACTTC.

Only a few counts were recorded for this clonotype. This chain links TRBV19 with TRBJ2-7; 8 positions match TRBD1. With V trimmed by 5 bases and J by 3 bases, 9 bases remained unmatched. The CDR3 loop spans 15 amino acids. Germline CDR1 is LNHDA and CDR2 is SQIVND (reference sequence). This CDR3 reads CASSSTGAFFYEQYF. The CDR3, as DNA: TGTGCCAGTAGTTCGACAGGGGCGTTTTTCTACGAGCAGTACTTC.

The chain joins TRBV9 to TRBJ2-7; tentatively, D is TRBD1 or TRBD2 (6 bases each). Trimming shortened V by 0 bases and J by 2 bases, and 9 bases separated the two germline ends. The V gene's germline CDR1 is SGDLS and CDR2 YYNGEE. The CDR3 is 14 residues long. The CDR3: CASSVERGAYEQYF. CDR3 bases: TGTGCCAGCAGCGTAGAAAGGGGGGCCTACGAGCAGTACTTC.

This clonotype has a count of ten or more. The genes are TRBV29-1 and TRBJ2-1; TRBD2 agrees at 9 bases. The length of the CDR3 is 14 residues. The J segment lost 2 bases and the V segment lost 6 bases, leaving 5 bases of the junction unmatched. Looked up from germline, CDR1 is SQVTM and CDR2 is ANQGSEA. This CDR3 is CSVVGLAAYNEQFF. CDR3 bases: TGCAGCGTGGTGGGACTAGCAGCCTACAATGAGCAGTTCTTC.

V and J are TRBV30 and TRBJ2-6, with TRBD1 matching 8 bases. Trimming removed 3 bases from V and 1 base from J; junction bases left unmatched: 5. This CDR3 is built from 16 residues. CDR1 and CDR2 from the germline V gene are GTSNPN and SVGIG (reference sequence). The CDR3 DNA follows: TGTGCCTGGAGGGACAGGGCCAGGTCTGGGGCCAACGTCCTGACTTTC. Protein product: CAWRDRARSGANVLTF.

This clonotype was detected only a few times. The chain has TRBV29-1 and TRBJ2-1; 8 positions match TRBD2. This CDR3 has 14 amino acids. The V gene's germline CDR1 is SQVTM and CDR2 ANQGSEA. The J segment lost 3 bases and the V segment lost 7 bases, leaving 8 bases of the junction unmatched. The CDR3 sequence is CSAVGGRLYNEQFF. CDR3 in DNA: TGCAGCGCTGTCGGCGGGAGGCTCTACAATGAGCAGTTCTTC.

This clonotype showed up many times. CDR3 residues: CATSDFSGSHQETQYF. The CDR3 bases are TGTGCCACCAGTGATTTTAGCGGGAGCCACCAAGAGACCCAGTACTTC. The genes are TRBV24-1 and TRBJ2-5; 9 bases map to TRBD2. Germline CDR1 reads KGHDR; CDR2 reads SFDVKD. The V gene end was trimmed by 1 base and the J gene end by 0 bases; junction bases not matched to a gene: 2. CDR3 length: 16 residues.

The sample holds many counts of this clonotype. The chain couples TRBV11-2 to TRBJ2-1; the D gene could be TRBD1 or TRBD2 (5 bases each). CDR3 size: 16 residues. Germline lookup yields CDR1 SGHAT and CDR2 FQNNGV. The V end was cut by 5 bases, the J end by 8 bases, with 22 bases between. As DNA, the CDR3 is TGTGCCAGCAGCAAAACGCCGGGGACCGGGGTATATGAGCAGTTCTTC. Translated: CASSKTPGTGVYEQFF.

This clonotype was counted many times. The V and J genes are TRBV12-5 and TRBJ2-1; D is possibly TRBD2 (6 bases). The germline V gene has CDR1 LGHNT and CDR2 FRNRAP. The V and J ends lost 9 bases and 8 bases respectively, with 11 bases between them. The CDR3 loop spans 11 amino acids. The CDR3 region is CASGSGDEQFF. The CDR3 bases are TGTGCTAGCGGGAGCGGCGATGAGCAGTTCTTC.

V is TRBV5-1 and J is TRBJ2-1; TRBD2 matches 9 bases. CDR3 length: 17 residues. CDR1 is SGHRS and CDR2 is YFSETQ in the germline V gene. V lost 0 bases and J lost 12; bases outside the gene matches: 16. CDR3 bases: TGCGCCAGCAGCTTGGGCCCATCCGGCGGGAGGGCCTTGGGGCAGTTCTTC. As protein: CASSLGPSGGRALGQFF. The variable domain in full, with the rest retrieved from reference TRBV5-1 and TRBJ2-1, is KAGVTQTPRYLIKTRGQQVTLSCSPISGHRSVSWYQQTPGQGLQFLFEYFSETQRNKGNFPGRFSGRQFSNSRSEMNVSTLELGDSALYLCASSLGPSGGRALGQFFGPGTRLTVL.

The table lists this clonotype with many counts. The chain couples TRBV24-1 to TRBJ2-1, with D possibly being TRBD1 or TRBD2 (5 bases each). The CDR3 length is 13 residues. Germline loops: CDR1 KGHDR, CDR2 SFDVKD. V lost 0 bases and J 9 bases, leaving 8 bases between the germline ends. CDR3 protein: CATSDLWGPEQFF. The CDR3 nucleotides are TGTGCCACCAGTGATTTGTGGGGACCTGAGCAGTTCTTC.

This clonotype was detected ten times or more. The chain has TRBV29-1 and TRBJ2-2; tentative D call: TRBD1 (6 bases). V lost 7 bases to trimming and J lost 3 bases, with 12 bases between them. The CDR3 loop spans 13 amino acids. Germline V gene sequence: CDR1 SQVTM, CDR2 ANQGSEA. The CDR3 nucleotides are TGCAGCGGAATATCAGGGGACACCGGGGAGCTGTTTTTT. It encodes CSGISGDTGELFF.

This clonotype has at least ten counts. The chain joins TRBV29-1 to TRBJ2-1; 14 bases match TRBD2. This CDR3 contains 17 residues. With V trimmed by 4 bases and J by 7 bases, 12 bases remained unmatched. The germline V gene encodes CDR1 SQVTM and CDR2 ANQGSEA. CDR3 residues: CSVGGQTGTSGSNEQFF. The DNA of the CDR3 is TGCAGCGTTGGGGGGCAAACCGGGACTAGCGGGAGTAATGAGCAGTTCTTC.

There are many counts of this clonotype. The genes are TRBV24-1 and TRBJ1-5; 9 bases align to TRBD1. Germline V gene sequence: CDR1 KGHDR, CDR2 SFDVKD. The CDR3 has 16 amino acids. This CDR3 reads CPQRKKTGGHGQPQHF. The CDR3, as DNA: TGTCCACAGCGAAAAAAGACAGGGGGTCATGGACAGCCCCAGCATTTT.

This clonotype was picked up many times. The chain joins TRBV7-9 to TRBJ2-3; D call uncertain. This CDR3 spans 13 amino acids. V lost 2 bases and J 2 bases, leaving 5 bases between the germline ends. Germline V gene data show CDR1 as SEHNR and CDR2 as FQNEAQ (reference sequence). Here the CDR3 DNA reads TGTGCCAGCAGCTTACAGGACACAGATACGCAGTATTTT. Translating it yields CASSLQDTDTQYF.

This clonotype was picked up many times. The J gene is TRBJ2-1, the V gene TRBV9; TRBD2 agrees at 10 bases. CDR3 length: 15 residues. V lost 1 base, J lost 10 bases, and 8 bases stayed unmatched. Germline assignment: CDR1 SGDLS and CDR2 YYNGEE. The CDR3 DNA follows: TGTGCCAGCAGCGTACCCGGGCTAGCGGGAGTGGAGCAGTTCTTC. This sequence encodes CASSVPGLAGVEQFF.

This chain joins TRBV5-1 and TRBJ2-7, with 11 nucleotides matching TRBD2. With V trimmed by 3 bases and J by 6 bases, 8 bases remained unmatched. This CDR3 comprises 15 residues. The germline V gene has CDR1 SGHRS and CDR2 YFSETQ. The CDR3 sequence is CASSYGTSGGVEQYF. CDR3 nucleotide sequence: TGCGCCAGCAGCTATGGGACTAGCGGAGGGGTCGAGCAGTACTTC.

The V call is TRBV28, the J call TRBJ2-7; D is tentatively TRBD1 or TRBD2 (5 bases each). V lost 6 bases and J 5 bases, leaving 20 bases between the germline ends. Germline CDR1 and CDR2: MDHEN and SYDVKM. CDR3 length equals 15 residues. CDR3 DNA sequence: TGTGCCAGCAGCCGTAGGGGACCTGGACGCGACGAGCAGTACTTC. This gives the protein CASSRRGPGRDEQYF.

This clonotype was recorded many times. This chain joins TRBV12-3 or TRBV12-4 and TRBJ2-1; TRBD2 matches 13 bases. V trimming: 7 bases; J trimming: 10 bases; junction bases outside the gene matches: 10. The CDR3 extends over 15 amino acids. In DNA, the CDR3 is TGTGCCAGCACCATACTAGCGGGAGGGCCGTCCGAGCAGTTCTTC. This encodes CASTILAGGPSEQFF.

This clonotype was observed a handful of times. The V and J genes are TRBV12-5 and TRBJ2-5, with D perhaps TRBD2 (6 bases). V lost 6 bases and J lost 6, with 23 bases in between. CDR3 length equals 16 residues. Per germline, CDR1 LGHNT and CDR2 FRNRAP. This CDR3 is CASGAGRDLLLKTQYF. In nucleotides, the CDR3 is TGTGCTAGTGGGGCGGGAAGGGACCTACTTCTCAAGACCCAGTACTTC.

The rearrangement uses TRBV27 and TRBJ2-3, with 8 positions matching TRBD2. Germline V CDR1 and CDR2: MNHEY, SMNVEV (reference sequence). V trimming: 7 bases; J trimming: 1 base; junction bases outside the gene matches: 13. This CDR3 spans 17 amino acids. The chain's CDR3 is CASTPFPGGPGTDTQYF. CDR3 DNA sequence: TGTGCCAGCACCCCCTTCCCGGGAGGGCCTGGCACAGATACGCAGTATTTT.